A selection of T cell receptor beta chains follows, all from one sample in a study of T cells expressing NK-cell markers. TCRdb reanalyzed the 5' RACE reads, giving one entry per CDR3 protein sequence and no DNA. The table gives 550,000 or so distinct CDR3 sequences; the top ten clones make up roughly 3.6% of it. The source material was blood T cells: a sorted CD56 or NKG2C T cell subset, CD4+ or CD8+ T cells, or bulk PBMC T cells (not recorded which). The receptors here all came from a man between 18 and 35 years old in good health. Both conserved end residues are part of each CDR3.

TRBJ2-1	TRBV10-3	CAISPVAEAYNEQFF
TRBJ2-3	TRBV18	CASSPGRDTQYF
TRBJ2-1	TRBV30	CAWSVRGSGEQFF
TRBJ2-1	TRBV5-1	CASGGLAGTYNEQFF
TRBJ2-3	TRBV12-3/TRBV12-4	CASTWDLPTDTQYF
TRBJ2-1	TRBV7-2	CASSLSVRTISYNEQFF
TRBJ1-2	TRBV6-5	CASSYSTELYGYTF
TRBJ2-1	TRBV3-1	CASGDRENNEQFF
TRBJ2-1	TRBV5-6	CASSLNLGLHADEQFF
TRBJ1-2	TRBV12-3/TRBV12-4	CASSPRQGLYGYTF
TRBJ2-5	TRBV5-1	CASSLAGGRARETQYF
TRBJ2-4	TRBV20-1	CSARVRWNENIQYF
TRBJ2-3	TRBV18	CATSYRGFDTQYF
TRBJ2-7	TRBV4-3	CASSQDKAVGEVPYEQYF
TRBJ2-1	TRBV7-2	CASRTRDRDSQFF
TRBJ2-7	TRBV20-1	CSARMGNSLYEQYF
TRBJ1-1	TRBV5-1	CASSPARGATGSTEAFF
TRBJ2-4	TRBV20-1	CSARDLGESLKNIQYF
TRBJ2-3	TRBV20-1	CSAEPPSGGGYTDTQYF
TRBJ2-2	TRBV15	CATSMAGGASGELFF
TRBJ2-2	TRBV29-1	CSVTVGGTGELFF
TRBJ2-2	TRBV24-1	CATSAGGAWTGELFF
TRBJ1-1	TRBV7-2	CASSLAGGCMNTEAFF
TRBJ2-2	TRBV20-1	CSVLSPTNTGELFF
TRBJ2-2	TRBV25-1	CASSPTGFTGELFF
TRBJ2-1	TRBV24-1	CATRGNTGLAGVGEQFF
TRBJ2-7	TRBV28	CASSRGTGHEQYF
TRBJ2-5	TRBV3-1	CASSHEARETQYF